This T cell receptor (beta chain) emerged from a study of response to subunit inactivated influenza vaccine. Overall study findings and caveats: Authors suggested few new T cells are recruited by each seasonal influenza vaccination.

One entry per CDR3 protein results from TCRdb running MiXCR on the RT-PCR reads. The sample holds approximately 680,000 distinct CDR3 sequences, 15% to 19% seen once. Germline CDR1 reads GTSNPN; CDR2 reads SVGIG (reference sequence). This CDR3 is built from 16 residues. The V end was cut by 3 bases, the J end by 2 bases, with 17 bases between. Details on this clonotype: Its target is unknown.

The genes are TRBV30 and TRBJ2-1; maybe TRBD1 (6 bases). The sequence derives from a man aged 50 to 60 who received an inactivated influenza vaccine. The specimen was PBMCs from blood, collected 12 days after vaccination. CDR3 protein: CAWRGTTGSPYNEQFF. The CDR3 DNA sequence: TGTGCCTGGAGGGGCACGACAGGCAGCCCCTACAATGAGCAGTTCTTC.